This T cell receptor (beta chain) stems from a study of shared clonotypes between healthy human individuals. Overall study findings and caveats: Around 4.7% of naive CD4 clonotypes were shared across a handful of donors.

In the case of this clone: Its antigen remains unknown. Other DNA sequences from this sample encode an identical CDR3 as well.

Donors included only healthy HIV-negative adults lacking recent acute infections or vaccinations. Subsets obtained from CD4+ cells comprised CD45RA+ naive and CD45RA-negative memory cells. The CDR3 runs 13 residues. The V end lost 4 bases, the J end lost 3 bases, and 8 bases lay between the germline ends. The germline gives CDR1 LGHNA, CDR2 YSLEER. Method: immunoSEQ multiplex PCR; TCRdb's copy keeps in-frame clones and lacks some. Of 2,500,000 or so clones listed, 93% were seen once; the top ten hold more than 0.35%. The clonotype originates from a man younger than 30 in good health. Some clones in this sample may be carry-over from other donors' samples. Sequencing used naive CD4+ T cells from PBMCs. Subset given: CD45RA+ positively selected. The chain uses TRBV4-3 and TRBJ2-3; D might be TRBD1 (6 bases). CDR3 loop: CASSRQGTDTQYF. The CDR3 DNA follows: TGCGCCAGCAGCCGGCAGGGGACAGATACGCAGTATTTT.